The 14 T cell receptor beta chains given below trace back to one sample, sequenced in a study of identical twins. MiXCR, run by TCRdb on the 5' RACE reads, gives a single entry per CDR3 protein. The table lists hundreds of thousands of distinct CDR3 sequences, more than 13% of them singletons. Specimen: memory (CD45RO+) T cells sorted from blood. All receptors come from a woman between 18 and 29 years old in good health.

This clonotype turned up a few times. V gene TRBV7-2 combines with J gene TRBJ2-1, with unresolved D. Trimming took 0 bases from V and 10 from J, leaving 7 bases between them. CDR3 size: 12 residues. The germline V gene encodes CDR1 SGHTA and CDR2 FQGNSA. The DNA for the CDR3 is TGTGCCAGCAGCTTAGCGGGGAAGGAGCAGTTCTTC. Translation gives CASSLAGKEQFF.

This clonotype has just a few counts. The DNA of the CDR3 is TGTGCCAGCAGTTACTGGGGCGGGAGAGGCACAGATACGCAGTATTTT. Translated, it gives CASSYWGGRGTDTQYF. The J gene is TRBJ2-3, the V gene TRBV6-2 or TRBV6-3, with 7 bases lining up with TRBD2. This CDR3 is built from 16 residues. Germline CDR1 MNHEY, CDR2 SVGEGT. J gave up 1 base and V 1 base, and 5 bases lay outside the gene matches.

This clonotype has just a few counts. The J gene is TRBJ2-1, the V gene TRBV12-3 or TRBV12-4, with D possibly matching TRBD2 (5 bases). This CDR3 region has 14 residues. V lost 6 bases to trimming and J lost 8 bases, with 17 bases between them. This CDR3 reads CASRKGLNWDEQFF. For the CDR3, the DNA is TGTGCCAGCAGAAAAGGACTCAATTGGGATGAGCAGTTCTTC.

The chain joins TRBV11-2 to TRBJ2-2, with 7 positions matching TRBD1. The V gene end was trimmed by 4 bases and the J gene end by 8 bases; junction bases not matched to a gene: 7. The CDR3 totals 14 residues. Per germline, CDR1 SGHAT and CDR2 FQNNGV. CDR3 sequence (DNA): TGTGCCAGCAGCTCTTCAACAGGGGTTGGGGAGCTGTTTTTT. Protein sequence: CASSSSTGVGELFF.

There are a few counts of this clonotype. The chain combines TRBV4-3 with TRBJ2-4; 8 bases fit TRBD1. CDR3 length: 17 residues. The ends lost 0 bases at V and 2 bases at J; junction bases unmatched: 6. Germline V gene sequence: CDR1 LGHNA, CDR2 YSLEER. The CDR3 coding sequence is TGCGCCAGCAGCCAAGAAACCGGACAGGGATCCAAAAACATTCAGTACTTC. It specifies CASSQETGQGSKNIQYF.

In its sample, this clonotype was seen a few times. The rearrangement uses TRBV15 and TRBJ2-1; 13 bases line up with TRBD2. Germline trimming cut 3 bases from V and 4 bases from J; bases unmatched to any gene: 6. The CDR3 totals 17 residues. Per the germline V gene, CDR1 is LNHNV and CDR2 is YYDKDF (reference sequence). The chain's CDR3 is CATSSGPGLAGYNEQFF. In DNA, the CDR3 is TGTGCCACCAGCAGTGGCCCGGGACTAGCGGGATACAATGAGCAGTTCTTC.

This clonotype was observed a few times. The chain recombines TRBV3-1 with TRBJ2-3, with TRBD2 matching 10 bases. CDR1 is LGHDT and CDR2 is YNNKEL in the germline V gene (reference sequence). The junction had 4 bases not matched to a gene; V was cut back by 0 bases and J by 4 bases. The CDR3 covers 16 residues. The CDR3 bases are TGTGCCAGCAGCCAAGACTCTAGCGGGAGTGCAGATACGCAGTATTTT. Protein: CASSQDSSGSADTQYF.

V usage is TRBV6-2 or TRBV6-3 and J usage is TRBJ2-5; 7 bases align to TRBD2. The CDR3 consists of 14 residues. CDR1 and CDR2 from the germline V gene are MNHEY and SVGEGT. The ends lost 7 bases at V and 1 base at J; junction bases unmatched: 6. In DNA, the CDR3 is TGTGCCAGCAACCGAGCGGGGATCCAAGAGACCCAGTACTTC. Translation: CASNRAGIQETQYF.

This clonotype was counted at least ten times. The V and J genes are TRBV11-1 and TRBJ1-2; possible D gene TRBD1, 6 bases. V was clipped by 4 bases and J by 0 bases, with 24 bases between them. Germline V lookup: CDR1 SGHAT, CDR2 FQDESV (reference sequence). The CDR3 is 19 residues long. The CDR3 reads CASSSPNPRQDQANYGYTF. The DNA of the CDR3 is TGTGCCAGCAGCTCTCCGAACCCTCGACAGGACCAAGCTAACTATGGCTACACCTTC. Drawing the rest from reference TRBV11-1 and TRBJ1-2, the complete variable domain is EAEVAQSPRYKITEKSQAVAFWCDPISGHATLYWYRQILGQGPELLVQFQDESVVDDSQLPKDRFSAERLKGVDSTLKIQPAELGDSAMYLCASSSPNPRQDQANYGYTFGSGTRLTVV.

This clonotype was counted at least ten times. The rearrangement uses TRBV5-1 and TRBJ2-2; possible D gene TRBD2, 6 bases. CDR3 size: 13 residues. Trimming stripped 4 bases from V and 3 bases from J, with 7 bases between. Per germline, CDR1 SGHRS and CDR2 YFSETQ. The CDR3 nucleotides are TGCGCCAGCAGCGCGGGACACACCGGGGAGCTGTTTTTT. Translated: CASSAGHTGELFF.

The table lists this clonotype with a few counts. The genes are TRBV7-8 and TRBJ2-3; 10 nucleotides align to TRBD2. CDR1 and CDR2 (germline): SGHVS, FQNEAQ. V shed 3 bases, J shed 1 base, and the junction held 4 bases outside the gene matches. The CDR3 spans 16 residues. Here the CDR3 DNA reads TGTGCCAGCAGCTTGAGTGGGACTAGCGGCACAGATACGCAGTATTTT. Residues: CASSLSGTSGTDTQYF.

This clonotype was recorded many times. The chain combines TRBV10-3 with TRBJ2-1; D not resolved. With 7 bases removed from V and 5 bases from J, the gap between germline ends came to 9 bases. The CDR3 has 12 residues. Germline V gene data show CDR1 as ENHRY and CDR2 as SYGVKD. The CDR3 sequence is CAITARNNEQFF. The CDR3 coding sequence is TGTGCCATCACCGCTAGGAACAATGAGCAGTTCTTC.

The chain carries TRBV6-1 and TRBJ2-3, with a tentative D call TRBD2 (6 bases). The CDR3 length is 15 residues. V was clipped by 4 bases and J by 2 bases, with 13 bases between them. Germline CDR1 reads MNHNS; CDR2 reads SASEGT. The CDR3 here is CASSVFGGFTDTQYF. The CDR3 nucleotides are TGTGCCAGCAGTGTCTTCGGGGGTTTCACAGATACGCAGTATTTT.

The chain couples TRBV10-3 to TRBJ2-3; possible D gene TRBD2, 6 bases. Germline V gene sequence: CDR1 ENHRY, CDR2 SYGVKD. V lost 2 bases, J lost 4 bases, and 16 bases lay in between. The CDR3 loop spans 16 amino acids. The CDR3 nucleotides read TGTGCCATCAGTGAGGGAAGGAGGGCCTCCGCAGATACGCAGTATTTT. It yields the protein CAISEGRRASADTQYF.